This T cell receptor (beta chain) was sequenced for a study of T cell clonotyping in hematopoietic cell transplantation (dated by TCRdb to 2020 to 2022). The study in broad terms: A total of fewer than 150 blood samples were gathered in the study from fewer than 40 consecutive transplant recipients along with their related donors. Patients were recruited between late 2015 and 2017 and followed until late 2020 or death.

The CDR3 has 14 amino acids, counting the end cysteine and phenylalanine. Only the CDR3 region is kept as DNA, spanning 42 bases read in frame from base 1. V and J are truncated by 1 base and 8 bases respectively, leaving an intervening sequence of 14 bases. CDR1 and CDR2 are drawn from the germline V gene (reference sequence): MNHEY, SMNVEV. Study-wide findings and limitations: Recipient TCR diversity fell after transplant, with pathologically expanded clonotypes rising progressively from day 30 to day 180. The sample size was limited, and CD4 and CD8 repertoire contributions could not be separated because cells were not sorted. Donor and pretransplant recipient Inverse Simpson Index values predicted broader posttransplant TCR repertoire diversity. Overlap with donor repertoires was found for only a small fraction of recipient repertoires, with over 95% found to appear de novo at the given depth.

The immunoSEQ assay, a bias-controlled multiplex PCR using V- and J-specific primers, was used to amplify TCR beta CDR3 regions from genomic DNA. In a second PCR step, a proprietary barcode and Illumina adapter sequences were attached to the CDR3 amplicons. An Illumina MiSeq instrument was used for sequencing of the CDR3 libraries. The authors processed their data as follows. immunoSEQ Analyzer 3.0 was used for export and quality control, with R Bioconductor and Immunarch used for downstream analyses. Repertoire metrics were calculated using only productive rearrangements within the normalized downsampled data set. Clonotypes larger than 5 templates in the normalized cohort were defined as pathologically expanded. The Inverse Simpson Index was used to measure repertoire diversity. To capture all clonotypes, CMV-specificity analyses were performed on the non-normalized data set. In its TCRdb copy, this immuneACCESS table keeps in-frame sequences only and misses some clones. Where compared with another copy, unresolved V genes explain less than half of these, and the others have no known cause. The V and J calls and clone size were taken over from that table, and D and trimming were inferred from the DNA. This sample comprises 9,900 or so clones, around 79% of them detected only once. The ten biggest clones cover about 8.5% of the sample.

A remark on this clone: The antigen it binds to is not known. The sample holds no much larger clone one base away, and base qualities are not on file.

The time point label here, explained by the study, means: 30 days after allo-HCT. Recipient blood was collected about 28 days before transplant and at days 30, 100 and 180 after transplant. Using Nuclei Lysis Solution, genomic DNA was extracted from unfractionated peripheral blood mononuclear cells that were either fresh or cryopreserved. Recombination joined TRBV27 with TRBJ1-1; tentative D gene TRBD1, with 5 bases matching. The receptor's source is a female patient aged 35 to 55 who had an allogeneic stem cell transplant from a related donor, so T cells may come from the graft donor. Some clones in this sample may be carry-over from other donors' samples. The input for sequencing was PBMCs, taken 30 days after allogeneic stem cell transplant. The DNA is as follows: TGTGCCAGCAGTTTATTATCAGGGCAGGACGAAGCTTTCTTT. Its translation is CASSLLSGQDEAFF.